Sequencing of this TCR beta chain was carried out in a study of blood T cell repertoires in COVID-19. CDR1 is MNHEY and CDR2 is SVGEGT in the germline V gene. CDR3 length equals 15 residues. After removal of 6 bases from V and 1 base from J, the junction contained 5 bases not matched to a gene. Original analysis: Amplification from reference gene primers served as the basis for estimated nucleated cell counts. Clones were read by immunoSEQ multiplex PCR, and TCRdb kept only the in-frame ones, dropping some. V and J calls and clone size are given by that table; D and trimming were obtained from the DNA. The sample has about 160,000 clones; 80% to 90% are singletons.

Sequencing input: peripheral blood. This receptor was identified in a man between 18 and 29 years old with COVID-19, enrolled during active disease. The chain joins TRBV6-2 or TRBV6-3 to TRBJ2-7; TRBD1 matches 11 bases. The CDR3 sequence is CASSSGQGASYEQYF. CDR3 nucleotide sequence: TGTGCCAGCAGCTCCGGACAGGGGGCATCCTACGAGCAGTACTTC.